The 21 T cell receptor beta chains given below trace back to one sample, sequenced in a study of blood T cells in healthy people across ages. A second PCR of about 6 to 11 cycles used a sample-barcoded 5' primer and a J-beta primer mix. TCRdb reanalysed the 5' RACE reads using MiXCR and keeps one entry per CDR3 protein. Of just under 900,000 distinct CDR3 sequences listed, about 30% are singletons. Sequencing was done on a sample of blood. The receptors come from a woman aged 80 or over in good health.

The table lists this clonotype with many counts. J is TRBJ2-7 and V is TRBV7-2; 12 bases match TRBD2. Germline trimming cut 5 bases from V and 5 bases from J; bases unmatched to any gene: 7. The CDR3 length is 15 residues. Germline V gene sequence: CDR1 SGHTA, CDR2 FQGNSA. Written as DNA, the CDR3 is TGTGCCAGCAGCCTGACTAGCGGGGGCTGGGACGAGCAGTACTTC. Translated, it gives CASSLTSGGWDEQYF.

The J gene is TRBJ2-1, the V gene TRBV24-1, with TRBD1 identical over 10 bases. Germline assignment: CDR1 KGHDR and CDR2 SFDVKD. V shed 7 bases and J 2 bases; nucleotides not matched to a gene: 4. The length of the CDR3 is 15 residues. The CDR3 DNA reads TGTGCCACCAGGAGTGGACAGGGGGCCTACAATGAGCAGTTCTTC. Protein product: CATRSGQGAYNEQFF.

The sample holds many counts of this clonotype. The genes are TRBV7-2 and TRBJ1-5; unclear D gene. V lost 2 bases and J lost 2, with 10 bases in between. There are 15 residues in the CDR3. Germline values: CDR1 SGHTA, CDR2 FQGNSA. The CDR3 DNA is TGTGCCAGCAGCTTAATGATGGGAGGCAATCAGCCCCAGCATTTT. It codes for CASSLMMGGNQPQHF.

About this clonotype itself: A read error may be the cause here, since a much bigger clone is one base away. Because the CDR3 is missing its conserved closing phenylalanine or tryptophan, this is likely a read error. This chain uses TRBV5-6 with TRBJ1-2, with D hard to call. The V end was cut by 3 bases, the J end by 0 bases, with 6 bases between. The CDR3 has 13 amino acids. From germline, CDR1 is SGHDT and CDR2 YYEEEE. The CDR3 DNA sequence: TGTGCCAGCAGCTCACAGCCTAACTATGGCTACACCTGC. Protein sequence: CASSSQPNYGYTC.

The chain joins TRBV3-1 to TRBJ2-2, with 8 bases fitting TRBD1. Germline V CDR1 and CDR2: LGHDT, YNNKEL (reference sequence). This CDR3 spans 16 amino acids. J was trimmed by 7 bases and V by 2 bases; bases with no gene match: 9. The CDR3 spells CASSQWQGAQGGELFF. The DNA of the CDR3 is TGTGCCAGCAGCCAATGGCAGGGGGCGCAAGGCGGGGAGCTGTTTTTT.

This clonotype came up many times. The chain uses TRBV27 and TRBJ2-5; 11 bases align to TRBD2. The CDR3 loop spans 18 amino acids. Germline V gene sequence: CDR1 MNHEY, CDR2 SMNVEV (reference sequence). After removal of 5 bases from V and 7 bases from J, the junction contained 18 bases not matched to a gene. The DNA of the CDR3 is TGTGCCAGCAGTCTCGAATCGCCTATAGCGGGGGGGCGAGGGACCCAGTACTTC. It translates to CASSLESPIAGGRGTQYF.

The table lists this clonotype with many counts. This chain uses TRBV12-3 or TRBV12-4 with TRBJ2-3, with D possibly TRBD2 on 5 matching bases. The CDR3 covers 18 residues. V lost 3 bases, J lost 2 bases, and 21 bases lay in between. CDR3 amino acids: CASSLEQRAHSPTDTQYF. The CDR3, as DNA: TGTGCCAGCAGTTTGGAGCAGAGGGCGCATAGCCCCACAGATACGCAGTATTTT.

Concerning this clonotype: A read error may explain this, as a much larger clone is one base away. V is TRBV18 and J is TRBJ1-2, with TRBD1 identical over 7 bases. Germline values: CDR1 KGHSH, CDR2 LQKENI. This CDR3 contains 15 residues. The CDR3 spells CTSSTLDRAGDGYTF. CDR3 DNA sequence: TGTACCAGCTCAACCCTAGACAGGGCCGGTGACGGCTACACCTTC. The complete variable domain, with remaining parts taken from reference TRBV18 and TRBJ1-2, reads NAGVMQNPRHLVRRRGQEARLRCSPMKGHSHVYWYRQLPEEGLKFMVYLQKENIIDESGMPKERFSAEFPKEGPSILRIQQVVRGDSAAYFCTSSTLDRAGDGYTFGSGTRLTVV.

This clonotype was seen many times. This chain uses TRBV30 with TRBJ2-1, with TRBD1 matching 8 bases. J lost 12 bases, V lost 5 bases, and 6 bases had no gene match. The germline gives CDR1 GTSNPN, CDR2 SVGIG (reference sequence). The CDR3 has 11 amino acids. The CDR3 DNA is TGTGCCTGGGAAACAGGGGGATCGCAGTTCTTC. This sequence encodes CAWETGGSQFF.

The chain couples TRBV7-2 to TRBJ1-1; the match to TRBD1 covers 8 bases. There are 15 residues in the CDR3. After removal of 1 base from V and 11 bases from J, the junction contained 12 bases not matched to a gene. From germline, CDR1 is SGHTA and CDR2 FQGNSA. Here the CDR3 reads CASSLEGTGGTAAFF. The CDR3, as DNA: TGTGCCAGCAGCTTAGAGGGCACAGGGGGAACGGCGGCTTTCTTT.

This chain joins TRBV4-1 and TRBJ2-1; 8 bases align to TRBD2. CDR3 length: 16 amino acids. In germline, CDR1 is MGHRA, CDR2 YSYEKL. The V segment lost 1 base and the J segment 4 bases; nucleotides outside the gene matches: 6. The CDR3 sequence is CASSQVLLAEYNEQFF. For the CDR3, the DNA is TGCGCCAGCAGCCAAGTATTACTAGCGGAGTACAATGAGCAGTTCTTC.

The chain links TRBV7-9 to TRBJ1-2, with 8 bases identical to TRBD1. The ends lost 3 bases at V and 7 bases at J; junction bases unmatched: 10. This CDR3 has 15 amino acids. Germline CDR1 SEHNR, CDR2 FQNEAQ (reference sequence). The CDR3 DNA is TGTGCCAGCAGCTTTAGGGACTTCCAGGGGGCTGGCTACACCTTC. Its translation: CASSFRDFQGAGYTF.

This clonotype has at least ten counts. The CDR3 region has the DNA TGTGCCAGCAGGGCCGGAGGGGCGGAAGGCTACACCTTC. Residues: CASRAGGAEGYTF. This chain uses TRBV2 with TRBJ1-2; D perhaps matches TRBD1 (5 bases). The CDR3 totals 13 residues. Germline V gene sequence: CDR1 SNHLY, CDR2 FYNNEI. The V end was cut by 6 bases, the J end by 8 bases, with 16 bases between.

The chain recombines TRBV10-3 with TRBJ1-2, with TRBD1 matching 9 bases. CDR1 is ENHRY and CDR2 is SYGVKD in the germline V gene. The trim removed 4 bases at V and 8 bases at J, leaving 8 bases unmatched. The CDR3 totals 14 residues. In DNA form, the CDR3 reads TGTGCCATCAGTGCACAGGGGGCACTGAGAGGCTACACCTTC. As protein: CAISAQGALRGYTF.

The rearrangement joins TRBV7-2 to TRBJ1-2, with TRBD1 matching over 11 bases. Trimming removed 5 bases from V and 7 bases from J; junction bases left unmatched: 3. Germline V gives CDR1 SGHTA, CDR2 FQGNSA. This CDR3 comprises 13 residues. The CDR3 DNA reads TGTGCCAGCAGCGGGGACAGGGGGGCTGGCTACACCTTC. This gives the protein CASSGDRGAGYTF.

This clonotype has more than one count but fewer than ten. Germline is not matched at one junction end, which may reflect a read error. The CDR3 here is CASRPGTASTDAQYF. The CDR3 DNA sequence: TGCGCCAGCAGGCCTGGGACAGCTAGCACAGATGCGCAGTATTTT. The chain uses TRBV5-1 and TRBJ2-3; 7 bases match TRBD1. Looked up from germline, CDR1 is SGHRS and CDR2 is YFSETQ. The CDR3 has 15 residues.

This clonotype was detected a few times. This chain connects TRBV12-3 or TRBV12-4 to TRBJ1-2; D gene uncertain. With 6 bases removed from V and 8 bases from J, the gap between germline ends came to 19 bases. The CDR3 is 14 amino acids. For the CDR3, the DNA is TGTGCCAGCAGGCCGGGGATGAAAACGGGCGGCTACACCTTC. Translated, it gives CASRPGMKTGGYTF.

There are many counts of this clonotype. The chain carries TRBV12-3 or TRBV12-4 and TRBJ1-6, with D hard to call. The CDR3 is made up of 14 amino acids. The germline V and J ends were trimmed by 6 bases and 9 bases, with 15 bases remaining between them. CDR3 loop: CASSLVSAGSPLHF. The CDR3, as DNA: TGTGCCAGCAGCTTGGTGTCGGCTGGTTCACCCCTCCACTTT.

This chain links TRBV9 with TRBJ1-3; D ambiguous. In germline, CDR1 is SGDLS, CDR2 YYNGEE. The length of the CDR3 is 16 residues. Trimming left V 0 bases short and J 0 bases short, with 10 bases between. In nucleotides, the CDR3 is TGTGCCAGCAGCGTAGAGACATATGGCTCTGGAAACACCATATATTTT. It encodes CASSVETYGSGNTIYF.

CDR3 protein: CASSLNQGNTEAFF. CDR3 bases: TGCGCCAGCAGCTTAAACCAAGGGAACACTGAAGCTTTCTTT. This chain connects TRBV5-1 to TRBJ1-1, with no clear D. Germline V lookup: CDR1 SGHRS, CDR2 YFSETQ. The V end was cut by 2 bases, the J end by 1 base, with 9 bases between. The CDR3 sequence is 14 residues long.

V is TRBV12-3 or TRBV12-4 and J is TRBJ2-1, with TRBD1 identical over 8 bases. V trimming: 5 bases; J trimming: 4 bases; junction bases outside the gene matches: 7. This CDR3 has 15 amino acids. The CDR3 region has the DNA TGTGCCAGCAGTATGGGCAGGGGGCCGTACAATGAGCAGTTCTTC. Protein sequence: CASSMGRGPYNEQFF.